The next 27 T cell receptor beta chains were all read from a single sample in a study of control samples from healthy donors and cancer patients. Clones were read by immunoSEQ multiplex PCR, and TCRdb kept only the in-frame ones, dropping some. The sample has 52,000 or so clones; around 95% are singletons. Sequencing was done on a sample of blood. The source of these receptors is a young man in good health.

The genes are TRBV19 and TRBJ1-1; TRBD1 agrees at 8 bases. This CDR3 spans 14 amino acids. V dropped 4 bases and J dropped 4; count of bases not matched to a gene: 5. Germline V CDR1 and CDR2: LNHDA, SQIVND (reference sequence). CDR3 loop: CASSRGQVSTEAFF. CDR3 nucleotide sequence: TGTGCCAGTAGTAGGGGACAGGTTAGCACTGAAGCTTTCTTT.

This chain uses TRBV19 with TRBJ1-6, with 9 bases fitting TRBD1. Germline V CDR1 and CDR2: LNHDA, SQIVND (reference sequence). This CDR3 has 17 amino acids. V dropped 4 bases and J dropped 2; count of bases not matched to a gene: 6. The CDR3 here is CASSRQGVGAYNSPLHF. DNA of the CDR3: TGTGCCAGTAGTAGACAGGGGGTTGGCGCCTATAATTCACCCCTCCACTTT. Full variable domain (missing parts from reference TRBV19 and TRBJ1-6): DGGITQSPKYLFRKEGQNVTLSCEQNLNHDAMYWYRQDPGQGLRLIYYSQIVNDFQKGDIAEGYSVSREKKESFPLTVTSAQKNPTAFYLCASSRQGVGAYNSPLHFGNGTRLTVT.

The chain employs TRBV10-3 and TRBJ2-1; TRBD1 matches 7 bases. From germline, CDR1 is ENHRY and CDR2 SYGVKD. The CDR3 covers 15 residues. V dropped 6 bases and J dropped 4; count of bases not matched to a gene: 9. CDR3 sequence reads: CAIRDQGDAYNEQFF. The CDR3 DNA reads TGTGCCATCAGAGATCAGGGGGATGCATACAATGAGCAGTTCTTC.

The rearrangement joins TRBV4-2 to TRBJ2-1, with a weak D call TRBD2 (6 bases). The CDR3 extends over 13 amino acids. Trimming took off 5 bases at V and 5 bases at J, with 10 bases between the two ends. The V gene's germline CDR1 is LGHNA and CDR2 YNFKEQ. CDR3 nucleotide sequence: TGTGCCAGCAGCGATAGCGGCAACAATGAGCAGTTCTTC. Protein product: CASSDSGNNEQFF.

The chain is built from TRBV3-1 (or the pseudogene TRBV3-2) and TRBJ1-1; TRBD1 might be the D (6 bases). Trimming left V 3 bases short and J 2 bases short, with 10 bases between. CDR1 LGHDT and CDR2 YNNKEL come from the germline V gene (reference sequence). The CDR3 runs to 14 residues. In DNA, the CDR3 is TGTGCCAGCAGCCAGCGGACAGCCAACACTGAAGCTTTCTTT. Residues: CASSQRTANTEAFF.

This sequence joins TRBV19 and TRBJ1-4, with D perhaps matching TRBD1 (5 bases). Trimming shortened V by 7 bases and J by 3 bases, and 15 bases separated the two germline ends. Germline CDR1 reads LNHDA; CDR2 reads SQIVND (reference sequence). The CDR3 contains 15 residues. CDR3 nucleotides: TGTGCCAGTACCCCTCGGGGGGTGGCTAATGAAAAACTGTTTTTT. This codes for CASTPRGVANEKLFF.

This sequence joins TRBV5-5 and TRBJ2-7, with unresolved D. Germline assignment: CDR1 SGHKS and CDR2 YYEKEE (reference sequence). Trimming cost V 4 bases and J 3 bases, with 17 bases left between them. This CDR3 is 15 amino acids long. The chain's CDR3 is CASSPTDPIRYEQYF. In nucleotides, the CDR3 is TGTGCCAGCAGCCCGACGGATCCCATCCGCTACGAGCAGTACTTC.

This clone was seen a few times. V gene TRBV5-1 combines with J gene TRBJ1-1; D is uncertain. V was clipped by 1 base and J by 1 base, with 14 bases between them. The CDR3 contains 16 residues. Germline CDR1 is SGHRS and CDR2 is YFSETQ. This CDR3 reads CASSLYPGHTNTEAFF. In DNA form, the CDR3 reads TGCGCCAGCAGCTTGTACCCGGGTCACACGAACACTGAAGCTTTCTTT.

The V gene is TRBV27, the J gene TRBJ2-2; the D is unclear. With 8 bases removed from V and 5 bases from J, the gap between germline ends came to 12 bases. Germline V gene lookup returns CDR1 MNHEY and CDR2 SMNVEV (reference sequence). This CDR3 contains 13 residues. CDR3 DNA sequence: TGTGCCAGCGGAAACTCCGGGACCGGGGAGCTGTTTTTT. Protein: CASGNSGTGELFF.

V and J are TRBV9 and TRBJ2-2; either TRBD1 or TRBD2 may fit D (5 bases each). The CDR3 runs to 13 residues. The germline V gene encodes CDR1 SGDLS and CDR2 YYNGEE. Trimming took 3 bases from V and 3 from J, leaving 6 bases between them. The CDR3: CASSGGYTGELFF. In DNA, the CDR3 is TGTGCCAGCAGCGGGGGGTACACCGGGGAGCTGTTTTTT.

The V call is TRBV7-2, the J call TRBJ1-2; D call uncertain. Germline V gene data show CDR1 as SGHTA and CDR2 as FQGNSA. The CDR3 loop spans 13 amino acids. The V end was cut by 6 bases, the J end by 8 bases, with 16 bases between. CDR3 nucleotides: TGTGCCAGCAGTAAGCAGGAGCGGCAAGGCTACACCTTC. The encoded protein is CASSKQERQGYTF. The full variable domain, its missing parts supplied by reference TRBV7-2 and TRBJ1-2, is GAGVSQSPSNKVTEKGKDVELRCDPISGHTALYWYRQSLGQGLEFLIYFQGNSAPDKSGLPSDRFSAERTGGSVSTLTIQRTQQEDSAVYLCASSKQERQGYTFGSGTRLTVV.

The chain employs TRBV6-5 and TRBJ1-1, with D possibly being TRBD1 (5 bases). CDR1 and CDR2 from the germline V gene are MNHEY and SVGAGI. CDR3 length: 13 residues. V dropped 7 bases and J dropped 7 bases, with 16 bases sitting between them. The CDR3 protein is CASIGTGYVEAFF. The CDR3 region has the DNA TGTGCCAGCATCGGGACGGGATATGTTGAAGCTTTCTTT.

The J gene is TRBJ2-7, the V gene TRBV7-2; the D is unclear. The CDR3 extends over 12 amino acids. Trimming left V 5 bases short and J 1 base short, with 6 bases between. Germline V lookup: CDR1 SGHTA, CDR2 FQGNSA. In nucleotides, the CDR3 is TGTGCCAGCAGCGACCGATCCTACGAGCAGTACTTC. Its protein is CASSDRSYEQYF.

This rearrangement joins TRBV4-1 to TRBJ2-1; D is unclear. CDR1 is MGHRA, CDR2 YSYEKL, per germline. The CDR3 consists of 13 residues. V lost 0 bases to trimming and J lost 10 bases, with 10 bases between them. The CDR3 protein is CASSQDNSWEQFF. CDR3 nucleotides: TGCGCCAGCAGCCAAGATAATAGCTGGGAGCAGTTCTTC.

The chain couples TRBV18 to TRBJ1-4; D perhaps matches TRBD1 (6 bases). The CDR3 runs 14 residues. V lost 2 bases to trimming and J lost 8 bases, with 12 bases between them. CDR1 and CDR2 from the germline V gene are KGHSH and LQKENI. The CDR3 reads CASSPGGAREKLFF. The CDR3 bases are TGTGCCAGCTCACCAGGGGGCGCAAGGGAAAAACTGTTTTTT.

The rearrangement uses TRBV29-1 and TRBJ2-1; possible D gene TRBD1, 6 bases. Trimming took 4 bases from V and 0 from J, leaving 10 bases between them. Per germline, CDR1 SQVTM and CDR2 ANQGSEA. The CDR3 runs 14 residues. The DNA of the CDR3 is TGCAGCGTTGCGGGCAGGGGCTCCTACAATGAGCAGTTCTTC. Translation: CSVAGRGSYNEQFF.

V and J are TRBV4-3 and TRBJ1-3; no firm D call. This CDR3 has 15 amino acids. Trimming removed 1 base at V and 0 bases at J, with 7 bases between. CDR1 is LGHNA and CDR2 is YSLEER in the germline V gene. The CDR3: CASSQGLDSGNTIYF. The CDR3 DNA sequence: TGCGCCAGCAGCCAAGGGCTCGACTCTGGAAACACCATATATTTT.

DNA for the CDR3: TGTGCCAGTAGTTTTAACACTGAAGCTTTCTTT. This sequence encodes CASSFNTEAFF. This chain links TRBV19 with TRBJ1-1; D ambiguous. This CDR3 is 11 amino acids long. Germline CDR1 is LNHDA and CDR2 is SQIVND (reference sequence). V was shortened by 5 bases and J by 2 bases, with 3 bases between the two germline ends. Filled out from reference TRBV19 and TRBJ1-1, the complete variable domain reads DGGITQSPKYLFRKEGQNVTLSCEQNLNHDAMYWYRQDPGQGLRLIYYSQIVNDFQKGDIAEGYSVSREKKESFPLTVTSAQKNPTAFYLCASSFNTEAFFGQGTRLTVV.

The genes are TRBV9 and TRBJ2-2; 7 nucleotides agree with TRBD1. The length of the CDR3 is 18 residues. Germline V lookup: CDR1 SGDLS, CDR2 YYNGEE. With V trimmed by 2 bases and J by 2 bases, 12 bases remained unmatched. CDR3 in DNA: TGTGCCAGCAGCGTCCCATTATCCGGGACAGAAAACACCGGGGAGCTGTTTTTT. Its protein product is CASSVPLSGTENTGELFF.

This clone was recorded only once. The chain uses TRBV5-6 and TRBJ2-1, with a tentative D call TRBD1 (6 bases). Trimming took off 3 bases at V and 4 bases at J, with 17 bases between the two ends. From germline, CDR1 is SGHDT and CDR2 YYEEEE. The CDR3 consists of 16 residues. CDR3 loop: CASSSGFGQSYNEQFF. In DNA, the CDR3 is TGTGCCAGCAGCTCCGGTTTTGGACAGTCGTACAATGAGCAGTTCTTC.

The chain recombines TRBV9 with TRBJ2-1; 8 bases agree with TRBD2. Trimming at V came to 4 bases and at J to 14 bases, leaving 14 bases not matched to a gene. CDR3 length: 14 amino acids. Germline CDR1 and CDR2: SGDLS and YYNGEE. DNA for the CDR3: TGTGCCAGCAGCCCAGTAGCCGGGAGGGCTTCTAAGTTCTTC. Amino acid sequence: CASSPVAGRASKFF. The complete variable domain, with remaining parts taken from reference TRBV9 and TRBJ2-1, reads DSGVTQTPKHLITATGQRVTLRCSPRSGDLSVYWYQQSLDQGLQFLIQYYNGEERAKGNILERFSAQQFPDLHSELNLSSLELGDSALYFCASSPVAGRASKFFGPGTRLTVL.

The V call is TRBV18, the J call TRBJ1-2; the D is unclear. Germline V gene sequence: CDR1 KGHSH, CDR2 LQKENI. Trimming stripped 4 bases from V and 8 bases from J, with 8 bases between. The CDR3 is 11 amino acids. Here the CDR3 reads CASSLLGGYTF. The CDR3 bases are TGTGCCAGCTCACTCTTGGGGGGCTACACCTTC.

The CDR3 spells CASSGLGQGRFYNEQFF. Written as DNA, the CDR3 is TGCGCCAGCAGCGGCTTGGGACAGGGACGATTTTACAATGAGCAGTTCTTC. The chain has TRBV5-1 and TRBJ2-1; 9 bases fit TRBD1. Per the germline V gene, CDR1 is SGHRS and CDR2 is YFSETQ. This CDR3 is built from 17 residues. V was clipped by 4 bases and J by 4 bases; unmatched bases: 12.

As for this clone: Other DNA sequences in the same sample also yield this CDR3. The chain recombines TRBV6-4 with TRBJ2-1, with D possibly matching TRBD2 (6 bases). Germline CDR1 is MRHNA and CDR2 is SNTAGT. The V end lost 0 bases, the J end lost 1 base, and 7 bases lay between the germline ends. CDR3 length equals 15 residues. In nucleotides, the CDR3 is TGTGCCAGCAGTGACTCGGCGGGATCCTACAATGAGCAGTTCTTC. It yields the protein CASSDSAGSYNEQFF.

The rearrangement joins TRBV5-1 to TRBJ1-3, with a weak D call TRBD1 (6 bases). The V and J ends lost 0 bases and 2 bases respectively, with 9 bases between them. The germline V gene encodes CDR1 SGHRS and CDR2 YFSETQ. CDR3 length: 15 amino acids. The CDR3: CASSLAPGAGNTIYF. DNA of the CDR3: TGCGCCAGCAGCTTGGCCCCAGGGGCTGGAAACACCATATATTTT.

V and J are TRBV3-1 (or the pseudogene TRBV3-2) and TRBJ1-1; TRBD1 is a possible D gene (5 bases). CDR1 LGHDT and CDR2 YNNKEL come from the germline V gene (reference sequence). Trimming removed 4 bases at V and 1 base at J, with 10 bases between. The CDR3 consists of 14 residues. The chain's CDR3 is CASSRQRGNTEAFF. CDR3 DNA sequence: TGTGCCAGCAGCCGACAGAGAGGGAACACTGAAGCTTTCTTT.

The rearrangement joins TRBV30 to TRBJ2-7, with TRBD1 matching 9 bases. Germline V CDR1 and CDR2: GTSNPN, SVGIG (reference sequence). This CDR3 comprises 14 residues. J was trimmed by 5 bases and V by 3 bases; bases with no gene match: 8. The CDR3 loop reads CAWRAGTGLNEQYF. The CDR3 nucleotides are TGTGCCTGGAGGGCCGGGACAGGGCTCAACGAGCAGTACTTC.